This T cell receptor (beta chain) was retrieved from a study of T cells after yellow fever vaccination (dated 2019 in TCRdb). With respect to the entire study: The SMART-Seq v4 Ultra Low Input RNA kit was used to prepare libraries from fractions with low cell numbers. Bulk TCR alpha and beta repertoires were sequenced longitudinally to track T-cell clones before and after primary and booster YFV17D yellow fever vaccination. Two healthy male donors made up the cohort, one aged 18 to 30 years and the other aged 30 to 39 years. Blood samples were taken at several timepoints before and after primary and secondary immunization, and bulk PBMC replicates and cell subsets were isolated. The paper's findings and limits, for the study overall: Most clones expanded after primary vaccination were re-detected after the booster (around 96% of CD4 and around 88% of CD8), suggesting broad memory maintenance. A small fraction of clonotypes appeared in both the CD4 and CD8 compartments, likely as a result of convergent recombination. The secondary T-cell response was weaker than the primary response but faster, peaking on day 5 instead of day 15. Because the study included only a couple of donors, the extent to which the findings can be generalized is limited. Because abundant contaminating clonotypes from the bulk population could be contained in FACS-sorted repertoires, computational filtering was required.

Reading the label with the study, this specimen's treatment or condition is: live attenuated yellow fever vaccine strain. A standard Ficoll-Paque protocol was used to isolate PBMCs from peripheral blood. CD4 and CD8 T-cell fractions were isolated with Dynabeads CD4 and CD8 positive selection kits. TriZol was used to extract RNA from bulk PBMCs, CD4 and CD8 fractions, and dextramer-positive and dextramer-negative fractions. TCR cDNA was synthesized by 5'RACE template switching, which introduced a universal primer site and unique molecular identifiers. Priming for cDNA synthesis came from both the TCR alpha and TCR beta constant segments. Library amplification used two PCR steps, and the second PCR step added sample barcodes and sequencing adapters. Libraries were sequenced on Illumina HiSeq 2500 (2x100 bp) or NovaSeq (2x150 bp). Concerning the study's data processing: MIGEC handled demultiplexing of reads and collapsing into UMI consensus sequences, while MiXCR performed V(D)J alignment. Clonotypes responding to the vaccine were identified with edgeR on replicate PBMC samples, with the criteria of FDR below 0.01 and a log2 fold change above 5 up to day 15. Each bulk clonotype was labeled CD4 or CD8 based on which sequenced repertoire, CD4 or CD8, contained the clonotype at higher abundance. TCRdb reran the public reads through fastp at Q25 and MiXCR, keeping productive beta chains. Every distinct CDR3 protein forms one entry, paired with its most common genes and DNA. TCRdb assigned the V and J calls; the authors' analysis was not used. The sample table lists approximately 120,000 distinct CDR3 sequences, roughly 6.7% of them with a count of one. Approximately 2.7% of the sample is held by the ten biggest clonotypes.

On this clonotype: Its recognized antigen is unknown. Per-base qualities were not stored, and no clone one base away is much larger.

Including the terminal cysteine and phenylalanine, the CDR3 comprises 21 residues. CDR3 DNA only is kept here, 63 bases in frame from base 1. V is cut back by 0 bases and J by 1 base, with 9 bases in the junction unmatched. The source was CD4+ T cells sorted from PBMCs, collected 10 days after the first yellow fever vaccination. Here the chain combines TRBV12-3 or TRBV12-4 and TRBJ2-2, and 15 junctional nucleotides match TRBD2. This TCR was recovered from a man aged 18-30 years who received the YFV17D yellow fever vaccine. For the CDR3, the sequence is CASSLAPIGLAGGLNTGELFF. The DNA reads as follows: TGTGCCAGCAGTTTAGCTCCGATAGGACTAGCGGGGGGGCTGAACACCGGGGAGCTGTTTTTT.